The next 19 T cell receptor beta chains were all read from a single sample in a study of regulatory T cells in long-lasting Graves disease. The time point here: newly diagnosed GD, antithyroid drugs for less than 3 months. Following extraction of RNA from PBMCs, that RNA was used to make the TCR library. CDR3 regions were amplified by Arm-PCR using iRepertoire HTBI primers to build TCR beta libraries. TCRdb reprocessed the multiplex PCR reads with MiXCR, giving one entry per CDR3 protein. The table shows roughly 610,000 distinct CDR3 sequences, with about 16% occurring only once. Separately, the same data were catalogued under a study of T cells in Graves' hyperthyroidism and ophthalmopathy.

Source: peripheral blood mononuclear cells (PBMCs), taken at new diagnosis, from a patient treated with antithyroid drugs. Source of these receptors: a man between 18 and 29 years old with Graves disease.

A few counts support this clonotype. CDR3 DNA: TGTGCCAGCAGTTCCAGGGACCATTCTTCTGAAGCTTTCTTT. This encodes CASSSRDHSSEAFF. The chain recombines TRBV7-9 with TRBJ1-1; maybe TRBD1 (5 bases). The CDR3 consists of 14 residues. Trimming shortened V by 6 bases and J by 6 bases, and 17 bases separated the two germline ends. CDR1 SEHNR and CDR2 FQNEAQ come from the germline V gene (reference sequence). The full variable domain, rest sourced from reference TRBV7-9 and TRBJ1-1, is DTGVSQNPRHKITKRGQNVTFRCDPISEHNRLYWYRQTLGQGPEFLTYFQNEAQLEKSRLLSDRFSAERPKGSFSTLEIQRTEQGDSAMYLCASSSRDHSSEAFFGQGTRLTVV.

The gene calls are TRBV9 and TRBJ1-2, with TRBD1 matching over 10 bases. The germline gives CDR1 SGDLS, CDR2 YYNGEE. This CDR3 region has 15 residues. V was pared by 3 bases and J by 5 bases, with 7 bases of the junction left unmatched. CDR3 sequence (DNA): TGTGCCAGCAGCGACCTGGACAGGGGGAGGTATGGCTACACCTTC. Its protein is CASSDLDRGRYGYTF.

This clonotype was detected ten times or more. This chain uses TRBV28 with TRBJ2-7; 10 bases are shared with TRBD1. The CDR3 spans 15 residues. The J segment lost 3 bases and the V segment lost 6 bases, leaving 8 bases of the junction unmatched. Germline CDR1 MDHEN, CDR2 SYDVKM. The chain's CDR3 is CASRSPGQGLYEQYF. In DNA, the CDR3 is TGTGCCAGCAGATCCCCGGGACAGGGGCTCTACGAGCAGTACTTC.

This clonotype was counted a few times. This chain uses TRBV4-1 with TRBJ1-5; 8 bases match TRBD1. Germline values: CDR1 MGHRA, CDR2 YSYEKL. Trimming cost V 2 bases and J 11 bases; bases outside gene matches: 26. This CDR3 has 20 amino acids. The chain's CDR3 is CASSQSPGWWGRGPHVAQHF. The CDR3 DNA reads as TGCGCCAGCAGCCAAAGTCCCGGATGGTGGGGCAGGGGGCCCCATGTGGCCCAGCATTTT.

The chain combines TRBV7-3 with TRBJ1-3; a possible D gene is TRBD1 (5 bases). This CDR3 is built from 15 residues. The V and J ends lost 1 base and 4 bases respectively, with 11 bases between them. The V gene's germline CDR1 is SGHTA and CDR2 FQGTGA. The CDR3 nucleotides are TGTGCCAGCAGCTTAATAGGGGAACCCGGAAACACCATATATTTT. This codes for CASSLIGEPGNTIYF.

CDR3 nucleotide sequence: TGCGCCAGCAGCGGCACTAGCGGGAACACCGGGGAGCTGTTTTTT. This encodes CASSGTSGNTGELFF. The V and J genes are TRBV5-1 and TRBJ2-2; 8 nucleotides align to TRBD2. The germline CDR1 and CDR2 sequences are SGHRS and YFSETQ. V dropped 4 bases and J dropped 1; count of bases not matched to a gene: 3. The CDR3 length is 15 residues.

The chain carries TRBV5-4 and TRBJ1-3; perhaps TRBD1 as D (6 bases). V gave up 4 bases and J gave up 0 bases, with 11 bases separating them. Germline loops: CDR1 SGHNT, CDR2 YYREEE (reference sequence). The CDR3 spans 15 residues. CDR3 bases: TGTGCCAGCAGCGTCGGGACAAGCTCTGGAAACACCATATATTTT. This sequence encodes CASSVGTSSGNTIYF.

This clonotype was seen a few times. The chain uses TRBV20-1 and TRBJ1-6; D is possibly TRBD1 (5 bases). CDR1 DFQATT and CDR2 SNEGSKA come from the germline V gene (reference sequence). CDR3 length: 17 amino acids. Trimming left V 1 base short and J 0 bases short, with 13 bases between. This chain's CDR3 is CSARVTGLSSYNSPLHF. CDR3 bases: TGCAGTGCTAGAGTTACGGGGCTGAGCTCCTATAATTCACCCCTCCACTTT.

This clonotype was counted at least ten times. The chain uses TRBV19 and TRBJ2-7; a weak D match, TRBD1 (5 bases). Germline CDR1 LNHDA, CDR2 SQIVND (reference sequence). The CDR3 length is 15 residues. Trimming removed 7 bases at V and 4 bases at J, with 20 bases between. The CDR3 loop is CASTPSRASVYEQYF. CDR3 nucleotide sequence: TGTGCCAGTACACCCTCCAGGGCCTCCGTGTACGAGCAGTACTTC.

The chain uses TRBV4-1 and TRBJ1-1, with a possible D match to TRBD1 (5 bases). V lost 3 bases and J 4 bases, leaving 15 bases between the germline ends. The CDR3 has 15 amino acids. The V gene's germline CDR1 is MGHRA and CDR2 YSYEKL. This CDR3 reads CASSHPWGRFTEAFF. CDR3 sequence (DNA): TGCGCCAGCAGCCATCCTTGGGGCAGGTTCACTGAAGCTTTCTTT.

This clonotype was recorded at least ten times. The rearrangement links TRBV11-2 to TRBJ1-5, with D possibly TRBD1 on 6 matching bases. The CDR3 length is 15 residues. Trimming stripped 0 bases from V and 7 bases from J, with 13 bases between. Germline V gives CDR1 SGHAT, CDR2 FQNNGV. For the CDR3, the DNA is TGTGCCAGCAGCTTAGATCCCACAGGGAGCCAGCCCCAGCATTTT. Translation gives CASSLDPTGSQPQHF.

This clonotype came up many times. The CDR3 DNA sequence: TGTGCCTGGAGTGTCGTTCACAATGAGCAGTTCTTC. It is translated as CAWSVVHNEQFF. V and J are TRBV30 and TRBJ2-1, with D uncertain. The CDR3 has 12 residues. The germline gives CDR1 GTSNPN, CDR2 SVGIG (reference sequence). Trimming stripped 0 bases from V and 5 bases from J, with 5 bases between.

In this sample, this clonotype turned up a few times. The chain uses TRBV12-3 or TRBV12-4 and TRBJ1-1, with 7 nucleotides matching TRBD1. V dropped 5 bases and J dropped 3; count of bases not matched to a gene: 9. CDR3 length equals 15 residues. The CDR3 protein is CASSRRQGEDTEAFF. DNA of the CDR3: TGTGCCAGCAGTCGCCGACAGGGAGAGGACACTGAAGCTTTCTTT.

V and J are TRBV28 and TRBJ1-1; D is uncertain. Deletions cut 5 bases from V and 2 bases from J, with 12 bases between. CDR1 MDHEN and CDR2 SYDVKM come from the germline V gene. The length of the CDR3 is 14 residues. The CDR3 DNA reads as TGTGCCAGCAGTCCCTCGGCCCTTAACACTGAAGCTTTCTTT. It yields the protein CASSPSALNTEAFF.

This clonotype was detected only a few times. This chain uses TRBV20-1 with TRBJ2-7, with TRBD1 matching over 7 bases. Germline assignment: CDR1 DFQATT and CDR2 SNEGSKA (reference sequence). This CDR3 has 15 amino acids. Trimming removed 1 base from V and 0 bases from J; junction bases left unmatched: 6. The CDR3 region has the DNA TGCAGTGCTAGAGGACCGGGACAGCCCTCCTACGAGCAGTACTTC. It encodes CSARGPGQPSYEQYF.

Ten or more counts support this clonotype. The chain couples TRBV20-1 to TRBJ2-1; tentative D call: TRBD2 (5 bases). The CDR3 length is 14 residues. Germline loops: CDR1 DFQATT, CDR2 SNEGSKA (reference sequence). Trimming left V 5 bases short and J 9 bases short, with 20 bases between. CDR3 DNA: TGCAGTGCTCCCCGATCCCTAACCCGGGGTGAGCAGTTCTTC. Its protein product is CSAPRSLTRGEQFF.

This clonotype was counted a single time. The rearrangement joins TRBV7-2 to TRBJ1-1, with unresolved D. V was trimmed by 4 bases and J by 0 bases, leaving 9 bases between them. CDR1 and CDR2 from the germline V gene are SGHTA and FQGNSA. The CDR3 is 14 amino acids. The CDR3 coding sequence is TGTGCCAGCAGCTGGCGACATATGAACACTGAAGCTTTCTTT. It yields the protein CASSWRHMNTEAFF.

This clonotype was counted only a few times. The chain joins TRBV20-1 to TRBJ1-4; D is undetermined. V lost 2 bases and J lost 6, with 13 bases in between. Germline-derived CDR1 and CDR2 are DFQATT and SNEGSKA (reference sequence). The CDR3 sequence is 14 residues long. DNA for the CDR3: TGCAGTGCTAGAAGTCTTACCCCTGATGAAAAACTGTTTTTT. It specifies CSARSLTPDEKLFF.

This clonotype was counted only a few times. This sequence joins TRBV5-1 and TRBJ2-1, with TRBD2 matching 15 bases. The V and J ends lost 4 bases and 7 bases, in that order; junction bases with no gene match: 9. The germline gives CDR1 SGHRS, CDR2 YFSETQ. The CDR3 runs to 17 residues. This CDR3 is CASSPTRGLAGGNEQFF. Written as DNA, the CDR3 is TGCGCCAGCAGCCCGACCCGGGGACTAGCGGGGGGTAATGAGCAGTTCTTC.